The sequence of this T cell receptor (beta chain) was determined in a study of control samples from healthy donors and cancer patients. This CDR3 comprises 20 residues. After removal of 2 bases from V and 0 bases from J, the junction contained 16 bases not matched to a gene. CDR1 is MRHNA and CDR2 is SNTAGT in the germline V gene. Sequenced by immunoSEQ multiplex PCR; TCRdb stores in-frame clones only, minus some. The table includes approximately 63,000 clones, 85% detected once. The chain joins TRBV6-4 to TRBJ1-5; 7 nucleotides agree with TRBD1. Sequencing was carried out using blood. This clonotype was sampled from a man aged 35-49 years in good health. CDR3 residues: CASSDVLGDRFHHSNQPQHF. CDR3 in DNA: TGTGCCAGCAGTGACGTTTTGGGGGACAGATTCCACCATAGCAATCAGCCCCAGCATTTT.